Listed here are 13 T cell receptor beta chains from one sample, sequenced in a study of T cell repertoires in cytomegalovirus infection. TCRdb passed the reads through MiXCR, listing each CDR3 protein once. Of around 170,000 distinct CDR3 sequences in the sample, 15% to 20% are singletons; the top ten hold approximately 19%. Sequencing input: CD8+ T cells from PBMCs. These receptors were taken from a human donor in good health (CMV status not recorded). Some clones in this sample may be carry-over from other donors' samples.

The chain uses TRBV19 and TRBJ2-1; a weak D match, TRBD2 (6 bases). Germline CDR1 and CDR2: LNHDA and SQIVND (reference sequence). V lost 7 bases to trimming and J lost 6 bases, with 16 bases between them. This CDR3 region has 14 residues. CDR3 sequence (DNA): TGTGCCAGTACTTGGGGGGTTAATATCAATGAGCAGTTCTTC. Its protein is CASTWGVNINEQFF. The full variable domain, completed using reference TRBV19 and TRBJ2-1, is DGGITQSPKYLFRKEGQNVTLSCEQNLNHDAMYWYRQDPGQGLRLIYYSQIVNDFQKGDIAEGYSVSREKKESFPLTVTSAQKNPTAFYLCASTWGVNINEQFFGPGTRLTVL.

The rearrangement uses TRBV5-1 and TRBJ1-5; TRBD1 agrees at 9 bases. Germline CDR1 and CDR2: SGHRS and YFSETQ. This CDR3 contains 22 residues. Trimming removed 0 bases from V and 0 bases from J; junction bases left unmatched: 19. Written as DNA, the CDR3 is TGCGCCAGCAGCTTGGCCTTTCCCGGACAGGGGAATGACTTGGATAGCAATCAGCCCCAGCATTTT. Translation gives CASSLAFPGQGNDLDSNQPQHF.

The chain joins TRBV7-2 to TRBJ2-7; 7 bases are shared with TRBD1. Germline loops: CDR1 SGHTA, CDR2 FQGNSA. V lost 1 base, J lost 0 bases, and 6 bases stayed unmatched. The CDR3 spans 16 residues. CDR3 in amino acids: CASSLEGGPISYEQYF. In DNA, the CDR3 is TGTGCCAGCAGCTTAGAAGGGGGCCCGATCTCCTACGAGCAGTACTTC.

The V call is TRBV20-1, the J call TRBJ2-7, with no clear D. This CDR3 is 12 amino acids long. The V gene's germline CDR1 is DFQATT and CDR2 SNEGSKA (reference sequence). Trimming stripped 3 bases from V and 2 bases from J, with 8 bases between. CDR3 sequence: CSASNGPYEQYF. CDR3 coding DNA: TGCAGTGCTAGTAATGGGCCCTACGAGCAGTACTTC.

The chain recombines TRBV14 with TRBJ1-4; D gene ambiguous. Trimming took off 0 bases at V and 7 bases at J, with 18 bases between the two ends. Germline V gene lookup returns CDR1 SGHDN and CDR2 FVKESK. The CDR3 runs 17 residues. Here the CDR3 reads CASSQDDRGFRREKLFF. CDR3 coding DNA: TGTGCCAGCAGCCAAGATGATCGAGGATTTAGGCGTGAAAAACTGTTTTTT.

The V gene is TRBV7-2, the J gene TRBJ2-3; 11 nucleotides agree with TRBD2. The V gene's germline CDR1 is SGHTA and CDR2 FQGNSA. This CDR3 contains 16 residues. V lost 3 bases, J lost 4 bases, and 6 bases stayed unmatched. CDR3 sequence: CASSFRLAGRADTQYF. The CDR3 nucleotides read TGTGCCAGCAGCTTCCGACTAGCGGGGAGGGCAGATACGCAGTATTTT.

The rearrangement uses TRBV6-4 and TRBJ2-7; tentatively, D is TRBD1 (5 bases). The length of the CDR3 is 14 residues. In germline, CDR1 is MRHNA, CDR2 SNTAGT. V was shortened by 3 bases and J by 3 bases, with 12 bases between the two germline ends. DNA for the CDR3: TGTGCCAGCAGTGAGGGGCCAGGGAACTACGAGCAGTACTTC. It translates to CASSEGPGNYEQYF.

This rearrangement joins TRBV7-9 to TRBJ2-7, with TRBD2 matching 11 bases. With V trimmed by 5 bases and J by 5 bases, 20 bases remained unmatched. The CDR3 loop spans 19 amino acids. Germline V gives CDR1 SEHNR, CDR2 FQNEAQ (reference sequence). The CDR3 DNA reads TGTGCCAGCAGCACCAACGATCCCCAACTAGCGGGAGTCCCCCACGAGCAGTACTTC. Amino acids: CASSTNDPQLAGVPHEQYF.

This clonotype turned up a few times. The chain uses TRBV7-7 and TRBJ2-2; 8 bases match TRBD2. The length of the CDR3 is 16 residues. Germline CDR1 SSHAT, CDR2 FNYEAQ (reference sequence). With V trimmed by 1 base and J by 3 bases, 4 bases remained unmatched. The DNA of the CDR3 is TGTGCCAGCAGCTTAGGTGGACTAGCATACACCGGGGAGCTGTTTTTT. Translation: CASSLGGLAYTGELFF.

This clonotype has a count of ten or more. The J gene is TRBJ1-1, the V gene TRBV7-9; D is perhaps TRBD1 (5 bases). The CDR3 covers 14 residues. CDR1 is SEHNR and CDR2 is FQNEAQ in the germline V gene (reference sequence). V was cut by 3 bases and J by 4 bases, with 12 bases left in between. The CDR3 region has the DNA TGTGCCAGCAGCTTGAAGTCAGGGCTCACTGAAGCTTTCTTT. It encodes CASSLKSGLTEAFF.

This clonotype was seen repeatedly, ten times or more. V usage is TRBV7-9 and J usage is TRBJ2-1; 10 nucleotides align to TRBD2. With 5 bases clipped from V and 9 bases from J, the junction kept 7 bases outside the gene matches. Per germline, CDR1 SEHNR and CDR2 FQNEAQ (reference sequence). The CDR3 loop spans 14 amino acids. CDR3 DNA sequence: TGTGCCAGCAGCCCCAGCGGGAGGGGGATTGAGCAGTTCTTC. Translating gives CASSPSGRGIEQFF.

This clonotype was recorded at least ten times. The gene calls are TRBV7-8 and TRBJ2-3, with a possible D match to TRBD2 (5 bases). The CDR3 contains 15 residues. CDR1 is SGHVS and CDR2 is FQNEAQ in the germline V gene. Trimming stripped 1 base from V and 4 bases from J, with 12 bases between. CDR3 region: CASSLGLLGPDTQYF. The DNA for the CDR3 is TGTGCCAGCAGCTTAGGTCTACTAGGGCCAGATACGCAGTATTTT.

V and J are TRBV12-5 and TRBJ1-5; 7 positions agree with TRBD1. Germline V CDR1 and CDR2: LGHNT, FRNRAP. The length of the CDR3 is 15 residues. The J segment lost 1 base and the V segment lost 5 bases, leaving 5 bases of the junction unmatched. The CDR3, as DNA: TGTGCTAGTGGTCCCCGGGACAGAAGCAATCAGCCCCAGCATTTT. Amino acids: CASGPRDRSNQPQHF.